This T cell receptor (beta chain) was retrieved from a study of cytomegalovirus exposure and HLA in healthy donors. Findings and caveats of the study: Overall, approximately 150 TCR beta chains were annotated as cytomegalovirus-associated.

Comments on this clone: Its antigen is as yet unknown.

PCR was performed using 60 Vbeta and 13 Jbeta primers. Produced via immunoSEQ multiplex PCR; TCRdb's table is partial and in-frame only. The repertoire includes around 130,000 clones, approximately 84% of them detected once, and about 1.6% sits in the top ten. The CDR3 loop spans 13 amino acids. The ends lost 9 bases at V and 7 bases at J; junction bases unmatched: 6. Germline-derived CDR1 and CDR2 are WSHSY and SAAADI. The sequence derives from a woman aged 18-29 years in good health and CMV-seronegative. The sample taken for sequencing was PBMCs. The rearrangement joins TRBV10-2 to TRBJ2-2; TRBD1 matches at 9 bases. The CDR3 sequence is CASTGQGSGELFF. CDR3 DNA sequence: TGCGCCAGTACGGGACAGGGAAGCGGGGAGCTGTTTTTT.